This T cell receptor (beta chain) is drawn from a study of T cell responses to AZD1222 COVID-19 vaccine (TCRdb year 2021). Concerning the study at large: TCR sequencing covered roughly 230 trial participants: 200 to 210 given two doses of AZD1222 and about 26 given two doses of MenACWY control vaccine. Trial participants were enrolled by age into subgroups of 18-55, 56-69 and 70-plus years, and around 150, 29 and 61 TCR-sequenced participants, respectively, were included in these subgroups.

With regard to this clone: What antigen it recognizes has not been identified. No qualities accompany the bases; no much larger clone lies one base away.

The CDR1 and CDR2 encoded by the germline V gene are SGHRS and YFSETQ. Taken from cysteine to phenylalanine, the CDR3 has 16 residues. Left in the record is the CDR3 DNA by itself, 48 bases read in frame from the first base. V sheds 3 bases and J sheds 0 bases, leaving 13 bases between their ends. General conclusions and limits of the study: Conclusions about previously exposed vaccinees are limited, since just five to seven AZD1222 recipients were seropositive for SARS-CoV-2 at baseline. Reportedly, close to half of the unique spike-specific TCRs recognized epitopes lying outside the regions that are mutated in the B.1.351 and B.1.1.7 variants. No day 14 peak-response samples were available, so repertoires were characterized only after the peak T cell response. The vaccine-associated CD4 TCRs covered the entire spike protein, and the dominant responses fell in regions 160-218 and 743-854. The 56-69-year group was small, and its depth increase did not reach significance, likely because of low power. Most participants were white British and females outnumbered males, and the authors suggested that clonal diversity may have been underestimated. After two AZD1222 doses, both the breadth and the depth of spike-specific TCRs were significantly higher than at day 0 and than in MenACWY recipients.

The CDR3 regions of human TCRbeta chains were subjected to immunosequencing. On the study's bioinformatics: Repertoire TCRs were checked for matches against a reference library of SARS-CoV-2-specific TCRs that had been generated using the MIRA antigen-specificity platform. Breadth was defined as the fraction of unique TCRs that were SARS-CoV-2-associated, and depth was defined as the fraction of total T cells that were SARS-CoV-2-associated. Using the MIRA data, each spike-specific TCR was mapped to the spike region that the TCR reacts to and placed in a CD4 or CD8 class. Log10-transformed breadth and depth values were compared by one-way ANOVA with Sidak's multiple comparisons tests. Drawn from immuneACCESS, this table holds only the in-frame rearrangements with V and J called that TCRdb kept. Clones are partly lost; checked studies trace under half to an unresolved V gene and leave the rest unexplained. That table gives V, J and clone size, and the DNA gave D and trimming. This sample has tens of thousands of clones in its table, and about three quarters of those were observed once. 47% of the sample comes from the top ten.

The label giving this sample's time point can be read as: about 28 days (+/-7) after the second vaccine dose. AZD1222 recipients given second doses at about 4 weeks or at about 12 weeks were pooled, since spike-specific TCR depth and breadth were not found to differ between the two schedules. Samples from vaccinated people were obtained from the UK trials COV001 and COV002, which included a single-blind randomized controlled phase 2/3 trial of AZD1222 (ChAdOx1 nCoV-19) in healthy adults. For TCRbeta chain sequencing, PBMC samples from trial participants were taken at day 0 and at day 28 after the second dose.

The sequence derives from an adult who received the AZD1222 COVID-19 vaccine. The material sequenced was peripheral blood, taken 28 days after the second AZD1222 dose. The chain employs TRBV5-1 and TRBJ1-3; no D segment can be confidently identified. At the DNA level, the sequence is TGCGCCAGCAGCTCATATCCACCCAGCTCTGGAAACACCATATATTTT. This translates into CASSSYPPSSGNTIYF.